This entry lists 12 T cell receptor beta chains sequenced from one sample in a study of siplizumab effects on memory and regulatory T cells. Some clones are missing from TCRdb's copy, which holds only in-frame ones; the method was immunoSEQ multiplex PCR. The sample carries tens of thousands of clones, around 94% recorded once. The sample taken for sequencing was non-Treg CD4+ T cells sorted from blood. These receptors were obtained from a human donor in good health.

The rearrangement links TRBV7-2 to TRBJ2-7, with TRBD1 matching over 10 bases. Trimming cost V 5 bases and J 3 bases; bases outside gene matches: 4. The CDR3 extends over 14 amino acids. Germline V gene sequence: CDR1 SGHTA, CDR2 FQGNSA. CDR3 amino acids: CASSPRTGGYEQYF. The CDR3 DNA reads TGTGCCAGCAGCCCAAGGACAGGGGGCTACGAGCAGTACTTC.

The CDR3 here is CASSSKQGMRPEAFF. CDR3 nucleotides: TGTGCCAGCAGCTCGAAACAGGGAATGAGGCCTGAAGCTTTCTTT. The chain is built from TRBV5-4 and TRBJ1-1; tentative D call: TRBD1 (6 bases). The V end was cut by 3 bases, the J end by 6 bases, with 18 bases between. The CDR3 extends over 15 amino acids. In germline, CDR1 is SGHNT, CDR2 YYREEE (reference sequence).

CDR3 residues: CSANRITQYF. CDR3 DNA: TGCAGTGCAAACAGGATTACGCAGTATTTT. This chain links TRBV20-1 with TRBJ2-3, with a tentative D call TRBD1 (5 bases). This CDR3 is built from 10 residues. V lost 6 bases, J lost 8 bases, and 9 bases lay in between. CDR1 DFQATT and CDR2 SNEGSKA come from the germline V gene (reference sequence).

The rearrangement links TRBV27 to TRBJ1-1; D call uncertain. The germline gives CDR1 MNHEY, CDR2 SMNVEV (reference sequence). The CDR3 covers 13 residues. V shed 4 bases and J shed 1 base, with 7 bases lying between them. The DNA of the CDR3 is TGTGCCAGCAGTTCGGGGAGGAACACTGAAGCTTTCTTT. Its protein is CASSSGRNTEAFF.

The gene calls are TRBV10-1 and TRBJ2-5; weak D call: TRBD1 (5 bases). Looked up from germline, CDR1 is WNHNN and CDR2 is SYGVQD (reference sequence). The CDR3 length is 15 residues. Trimming left V 0 bases short and J 5 bases short, with 13 bases between. The CDR3 nucleotides are TGCGCCAGCAGTGAGTCTATAGGGGCCGGGGAGACCCAGTACTTC. Amino acid sequence: CASSESIGAGETQYF.

A single count supports this clone. The rearrangement joins TRBV27 to TRBJ2-4; 9 bases match TRBD2. This CDR3 spans 17 amino acids. V dropped 10 bases and J dropped 0; count of bases not matched to a gene: 13. CDR1 MNHEY and CDR2 SMNVEV come from the germline V gene (reference sequence). CDR3 residues: CATWASGVPLAKNIQYF. The CDR3 DNA follows: TGTGCCACCTGGGCTAGCGGGGTCCCACTAGCCAAAAACATTCAGTACTTC.

The V call is TRBV6-5, the J call TRBJ2-7, with D perhaps TRBD2 (6 bases). The CDR3 length is 11 residues. Germline V lookup: CDR1 MNHEY, CDR2 SVGAGI. The CDR3, as DNA: TGTGTCTCCGGGGGCTCCTACGAGCAGTACTTC. It encodes CVSGGSYEQYF.

The V gene is TRBV30, the J gene TRBJ1-6; TRBD1 might be the D (5 bases). The CDR3 consists of 13 residues. Germline V gene data show CDR1 as GTSNPN and CDR2 as SVGIG (reference sequence). The V end was cut by 4 bases, the J end by 7 bases, with 11 bases between. CDR3: CAWTGGRNSPLHF. In DNA form, the CDR3 reads TGTGCCTGGACGGGGGGAAGGAATTCACCCCTCCACTTT.

The chain uses TRBV27 and TRBJ2-1; 7 bases are shared with TRBD1. Trimming cost V 2 bases and J 9 bases; bases outside gene matches: 10. Germline CDR1 and CDR2: MNHEY and SMNVEV (reference sequence). There are 15 residues in the CDR3. In nucleotides, the CDR3 is TGTGCCAGCAGTTTAAGGAACAGGGGATCAGGTGAGCAGTTCTTC. This codes for CASSLRNRGSGEQFF.

This rearrangement joins TRBV7-6 to TRBJ2-7; D may correspond to TRBD1 or TRBD2 (5 bases each). V dropped 4 bases and J dropped 1 base, with 11 bases sitting between them. The CDR3 spans 14 residues. Germline CDR1 is SGHVS and CDR2 is FNYEAQ. CDR3: CASSSRDQSYEQYF. The CDR3 DNA is TGTGCCAGCAGCTCGAGGGACCAGTCCTACGAGCAGTACTTC.

The chain has TRBV5-1 and TRBJ2-5; 7 positions match TRBD1. This CDR3 is 14 amino acids long. Germline lookup yields CDR1 SGHRS and CDR2 YFSETQ. Trimming cost V 4 bases and J 4 bases; bases outside gene matches: 7. DNA for the CDR3: TGCGCCAGCAGCCCCCAGGGGGATATAGAGACCCAGTACTTC. This sequence encodes CASSPQGDIETQYF.

The CDR3 DNA is TGTGCCAGCAGTTTGGGGGCCACCGGGGAGCTGTTTTTT. Its protein is CASSLGATGELFF. This chain connects TRBV27 to TRBJ2-2; D is possibly TRBD1 (6 bases). The CDR3 extends over 13 amino acids. Germline assignment: CDR1 MNHEY and CDR2 SMNVEV (reference sequence). V shed 3 bases and J shed 4 bases, with 6 bases lying between them.